A few counts support the clone carrying this T cell receptor delta chain. The antigen is not known. This record belongs to a study of Vδ1+ human thymocytes. Germline assignment: CDR1 TSWWSYY and CDR2 QGS. Unmatched junction bases numbered 31, after V lost 5 bases and J lost 1 base. The CDR3 has 25 residues. Study results and limitations: Thymic TRG and TRD repertoires appeared highly polyclonal. Despite high sort purity, about a fifth of thymic T cell receptor delta sequences were Vdelta2.

Extracted RNA was reverse transcribed into cDNA. Multiplex PCR used pooled V-gene forward primers and a constant-region reverse primer to amplify CDR3s. TCRdb fed the multiplex PCR reads into CATT to redo clone calling. This repertoire shows more than 50,000 delta-chain clones, around a sixth found once; its top ten account for 0.5%. The receptor was isolated from a boy younger than two who had congenital heart surgery. The chain has TRDV1 and TRDJ1, with 13 bases aligning to TRDD3. The sample comprised Vdelta1+ gamma-delta thymocytes from the thymus. Stated subset: FACS-sorted CD3+ TCRalphabeta- TCRVdelta1+ TCRVdelta2- thymocytes. The CDR3 protein is CALGSSRHYARTKTGGYAVTDKLIF. The CDR3 DNA reads TGTGCTCTTGGGTCGTCCAGGCACTACGCCCGAACTAAAACTGGGGGATACGCGGTCACCGATAAACTCATCTTT.